The 19 T cell receptor beta chains presented below share a single source sample, sequenced in a study of T cell repertoires in urothelial bladder cancer. Using immunoSEQ multiplex PCR, the repertoire was profiled, and TCRdb retains in-frame clones only, with some absent. The repertoire holds around 6,400 clones, with roughly two thirds as singletons. The sequenced sample consisted of tumor-infiltrating cells from bladder cancer. These receptors originate from a human donor with urothelial carcinoma.

The chain couples TRBV6-1 to TRBJ2-5; D is unclear. The CDR3 has 15 amino acids. Trimming took 1 base from V and 2 from J, leaving 11 bases between them. Germline V gene lookup returns CDR1 MNHNS and CDR2 SASEGT. The chain's CDR3 is CASSEVVGLQETQYF. Here the CDR3 DNA reads TGTGCCAGCAGTGAAGTGGTAGGTCTTCAAGAGACCCAGTACTTC.

CDR3 in amino acids: CASSPADRIFYEQYF. The DNA for the CDR3 is TGTGCCAGCAGCCCTGCGGACAGAATCTTCTACGAGCAGTACTTC. The chain has TRBV21-1 and TRBJ2-7; the table's D gene call, TRBD1, was not cross checked with the DNA. TRBV21-1 is an annotated pseudogene. The CDR3 consists of 15 residues.

This clone was seen just once. The V gene is TRBV28, the J gene TRBJ1-2; 7 bases line up with TRBD1. The CDR3 runs 12 residues. V was clipped by 8 bases and J by 7 bases; unmatched bases: 7. From germline, CDR1 is MDHEN and CDR2 SYDVKM. The DNA of the CDR3 is TGTGCCAGCTACGACAGGGCTTTTGGCTACACCTTC. Its translation is CASYDRAFGYTF.

The chain employs TRBV7-6 and TRBJ2-1, with 8 nucleotides matching TRBD1. Germline CDR1 SGHVS, CDR2 FNYEAQ. The CDR3 extends over 16 amino acids. V trimming: 5 bases; J trimming: 8 bases; junction bases outside the gene matches: 14. CDR3 loop: CASSPGGGQGADEQFF. CDR3 bases: TGTGCCAGCAGCCCCGGGGGAGGTCAGGGGGCCGATGAGCAGTTCTTC.

CDR3 in DNA: TGTGCCAGCACTCCGGCGGGAGGACAGGGGGTCCCTGAAGCTTTCTTT. It translates to CASTPAGGQGVPEAFF. V gene TRBV28 combines with J gene TRBJ1-1, with 10 bases lining up with TRBD1. The length of the CDR3 is 16 residues. Germline lookup yields CDR1 MDHEN and CDR2 SYDVKM. Germline trimming cut 7 bases from V and 6 bases from J; bases unmatched to any gene: 14.

This chain connects TRBV28 to TRBJ1-2, with D unresolved. The CDR3 spans 9 residues. V shed 5 bases and J shed 7 bases, with 2 bases lying between them. The germline V gene encodes CDR1 MDHEN and CDR2 SYDVKM. CDR3 in DNA: TGTGCCAGCAGTCCTGGCTACACCTTC. Translating gives CASSPGYTF.

J is TRBJ2-2 and V is TRBV7-3, with D maybe TRBD1 (6 bases). CDR3 size: 14 residues. The V gene lost 3 bases and the J gene lost 5 bases, with 10 bases spanning the gap. Germline V lookup: CDR1 SGHTA, CDR2 FQGTGA. CDR3 amino acids: CASSLTGVTGELFF. The CDR3, as DNA: TGTGCCAGCAGCTTGACAGGCGTTACCGGGGAGCTGTTTTTT.

This sequence joins TRBV5-1 and TRBJ2-7; no clear D gene. Trimming removed 0 bases from V and 1 base from J, with 8 bases in between. The germline V gene has CDR1 SGHRS and CDR2 YFSETQ. CDR3 length equals 14 residues. This CDR3 reads CASSLAGPSYEQYF. The CDR3 DNA follows: TGCGCCAGCAGCTTGGCGGGCCCATCCTACGAGCAGTACTTC.

The V gene is TRBV19, the J gene TRBJ2-5; tentatively, D is TRBD1 or TRBD2 (5 bases each). From germline, CDR1 is LNHDA and CDR2 SQIVND (reference sequence). The CDR3 sequence is 13 residues long. The V gene lost 1 base and the J gene lost 4 bases, with 7 bases spanning the gap. The CDR3 loop reads CASSIAGRETQYF. CDR3 bases: TGTGCCAGTAGTATAGCGGGGCGAGAGACCCAGTACTTC.

The chain is built from TRBV6-1 and TRBJ2-2; 7 nucleotides align to TRBD1. CDR3 size: 14 residues. The germline CDR1 and CDR2 sequences are MNHNS and SASEGT. V was pared by 4 bases and J by 4 bases, with 3 bases of the junction left unmatched. The CDR3 spells CASSATGTTGELFF. CDR3 nucleotides: TGTGCCAGCAGTGCGACAGGGACCACCGGGGAGCTGTTTTTT.

The chain has TRBV7-9 and TRBJ1-5, with D tentatively TRBD1 (6 bases). The CDR3 has 17 residues. Per the germline V gene, CDR1 is SEHNR and CDR2 is FQNEAQ (reference sequence). Trimming took 7 bases from V and 4 from J, leaving 23 bases between them. CDR3 sequence (DNA): TGTGCCAGCACCAAAACCTATGGACAGCTAACTAATCAGCCCCAGCATTTT. Translated, it gives CASTKTYGQLTNQPQHF.

The J gene is TRBJ2-5, the V gene TRBV2; D possibly corresponds to TRBD2 (7 bases). Trimming removed 3 bases from V and 1 base from J, with 12 bases in between. CDR1 SNHLY and CDR2 FYNNEI come from the germline V gene. CDR3 length equals 15 residues. Here the CDR3 DNA reads TGTGCCAGCAGTGAGGGGGGGGCCCCCCAAGAGACCCAGTACTTC. It codes for CASSEGGAPQETQYF.

By share, this clone ranks as medium-sized (0.01 to 0.1%). V gene TRBV7-3 combines with J gene TRBJ2-5; perhaps TRBD2 as D (5 bases). There are 13 residues in the CDR3. Trimming removed 2 bases from V and 5 bases from J, with 9 bases in between. Germline CDR1 reads SGHTA; CDR2 reads FQGTGA. CDR3 DNA sequence: TGTGCCAGCAGCTTACGGGGTGGGGAGACCCAGTACTTC. Its protein is CASSLRGGETQYF. Together with reference TRBV7-3 and TRBJ2-5, the CDR3 gives the full variable domain: GAGVSQTPSNKVTEKGKYVELRCDPISGHTALYWYRQSLGQGPEFLIYFQGTGAADDSGLPNDRFFAVRPEGSVSTLKIQRTERGDSAVYLCASSLRGGETQYFGPGTRLLVL.

This clone qualifies as medium-sized. The genes are TRBV5-1 and TRBJ2-5; D perhaps matches TRBD1 (6 bases). This CDR3 comprises 15 residues. Germline lookup yields CDR1 SGHRS and CDR2 YFSETQ. V was cut by 4 bases and J by 5 bases, with 18 bases left in between. CDR3 protein: CASSTSTGLLETQYF. CDR3 nucleotide sequence: TGCGCCAGCAGCACCTCGACAGGCCTTCTCGAGACCCAGTACTTC.

This clone was seen a single time. The rearrangement joins TRBV10-1 to TRBJ2-3; TRBD2 agrees at 15 bases. The CDR3 is 18 amino acids. CDR1 WNHNN and CDR2 SYGVQD come from the germline V gene (reference sequence). With V trimmed by 4 bases and J by 1 base, 6 bases remained unmatched. The CDR3 bases are TGCGCCAGCAGTGGTTCAGGGACTAGCGGGGGGCGCACAGATACGCAGTATTTT. Amino acids: CASSGSGTSGGRTDTQYF.

This rearrangement joins TRBV5-4 to TRBJ2-1; TRBD2 is a possible D gene (7 bases). Germline-derived CDR1 and CDR2 are SGHNT and YYREEE (reference sequence). V was pared by 3 bases and J by 4 bases, with 14 bases between. The CDR3 is made up of 15 amino acids. CDR3 in amino acids: CASSSGGGGYNEQFF. The CDR3 bases are TGTGCCAGCAGCTCCGGGGGCGGGGGTTACAATGAGCAGTTCTTC.

The rearrangement links TRBV10-1 to TRBJ1-2, with 7 bases matching TRBD1. The trim removed 6 bases at V and 6 bases at J, leaving 10 bases unmatched. The CDR3 covers 14 residues. Germline CDR1 reads WNHNN; CDR2 reads SYGVQD (reference sequence). Here the CDR3 DNA reads TGCGCCAGCAGACTAACAGGGGCGAGGGATGGCTACACCTTC. It is translated as CASRLTGARDGYTF.

The CDR3 nucleotides read TGTGCCAGCAGGGGGGGCTATGGCTACACCTTC. Translation: CASRGGYGYTF. This chain links TRBV6-1 with TRBJ1-2, with D tentatively TRBD1 (5 bases). Per germline, CDR1 MNHNS and CDR2 SASEGT. The germline V and J ends were trimmed by 6 bases and 4 bases, with 6 bases remaining between them. The CDR3 spans 11 residues.

This clone was seen only a few times. The chain combines TRBV2 with TRBJ1-6, with 7 bases that match TRBD1. CDR3 length: 13 amino acids. J lost 10 bases, V lost 9 bases, and 9 bases had no gene match. Germline CDR1 and CDR2: SNHLY and FYNNEI. The CDR3 spells CASNRQGNSPLHF. CDR3 in DNA: TGTGCCAGTAACAGACAGGGAAACTCACCCCTCCACTTT.